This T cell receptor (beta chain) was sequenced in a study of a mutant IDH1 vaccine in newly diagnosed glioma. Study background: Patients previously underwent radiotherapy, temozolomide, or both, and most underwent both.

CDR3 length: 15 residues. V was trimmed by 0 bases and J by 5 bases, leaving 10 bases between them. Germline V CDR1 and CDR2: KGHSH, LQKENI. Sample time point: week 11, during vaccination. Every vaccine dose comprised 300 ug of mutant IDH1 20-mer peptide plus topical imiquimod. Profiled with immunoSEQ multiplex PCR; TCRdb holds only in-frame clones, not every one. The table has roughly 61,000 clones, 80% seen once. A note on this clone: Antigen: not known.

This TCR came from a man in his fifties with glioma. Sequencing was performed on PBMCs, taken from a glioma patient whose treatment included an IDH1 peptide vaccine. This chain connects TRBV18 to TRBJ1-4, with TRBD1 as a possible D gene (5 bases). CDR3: CASSPPMGLNEKLFF. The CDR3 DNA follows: TGTGCCAGCTCACCACCGATGGGACTCAATGAAAAACTGTTTTTT.